These 13 T cell receptor beta chains share one sample of origin, sequenced in a study of cytomegalovirus exposure and HLA in healthy donors. This PCR relied on a set of 60 Vbeta primers and 13 Jbeta primers. Profiled with immunoSEQ multiplex PCR; TCRdb holds only in-frame clones, not every one. The sample yields some 180,000 clones, approximately 80% seen once. The sequencing input was PBMCs. The receptors come from a girl aged 2 to 10 in good health and CMV-seropositive.

This sequence joins TRBV13 and TRBJ2-1; 7 nucleotides match TRBD1. The CDR3 has 14 amino acids. In germline, CDR1 is PRHDT, CDR2 FYEKMQ (reference sequence). V was clipped by 2 bases and J by 9 bases; unmatched bases: 7. In nucleotides, the CDR3 is TGTGCCAGCAGCTTAAGGATCCAGGGGGTTGAGCAGTTCTTC. Protein: CASSLRIQGVEQFF.

The rearrangement joins TRBV5-1 to TRBJ1-1, with a tentative D call TRBD1 (5 bases). CDR1 and CDR2 (germline): SGHRS, YFSETQ. The CDR3 is made up of 14 amino acids. V lost 4 bases and J lost 0, with 10 bases in between. CDR3 coding DNA: TGCGCCAGCAGCGATCGACAGATGAACACTGAAGCTTTCTTT. It encodes CASSDRQMNTEAFF.

This clone has just a few counts. The rearrangement links TRBV6-6 to TRBJ1-1; 10 bases are a match to TRBD1. This CDR3 is 14 amino acids long. Per the germline V gene, CDR1 is MNHNY and CDR2 is SVGAGI (reference sequence). V was clipped by 6 bases and J by 4 bases; unmatched bases: 5. The CDR3 DNA follows: TGTGCCAGCAGAGAGACAGGGGGCGTCACTGAAGCTTTCTTT. Its translation is CASRETGGVTEAFF.

The rearrangement uses TRBV5-5 and TRBJ1-1, with D hard to call. Germline-derived CDR1 and CDR2 are SGHKS and YYEKEE (reference sequence). CDR3 length equals 12 residues. V gave up 4 bases and J gave up 9 bases, with 13 bases separating them. The DNA of the CDR3 is TGTGCCAGCAGCGCCCGGGGAGGGCAAGCTTTCTTT. Its protein is CASSARGGQAFF.

The CDR3 DNA follows: TGTGCCAGCGGCCGGGCGGGAGCTGGGAATGAGCAGTTCTTC. Translation: CASGRAGAGNEQFF. V gene TRBV6-1 combines with J gene TRBJ2-1, with TRBD2 matching 7 bases. The CDR3 totals 14 residues. Looked up from germline, CDR1 is MNHNS and CDR2 is SASEGT. V was pared by 8 bases and J by 7 bases, with 11 bases of the junction left unmatched.

The V gene is TRBV5-5, the J gene TRBJ1-2, with 7 bases aligning to TRBD1. CDR3 length equals 14 residues. The V segment lost 0 bases and the J segment 5 bases; nucleotides outside the gene matches: 4. Germline V lookup: CDR1 SGHKS, CDR2 YYEKEE (reference sequence). The CDR3 region has the DNA TGTGCCAGCAGCTTGGACAGGGGAACTTATGGCTACACCTTC. Protein product: CASSLDRGTYGYTF.

This clone appeared a single time. V and J are TRBV5-1 and TRBJ2-1, with no clear D. Germline V gene data show CDR1 as SGHRS and CDR2 as YFSETQ. V lost 4 bases and J lost 8, with 16 bases in between. The length of the CDR3 is 14 residues. CDR3 coding DNA: TGCGCCAGCAGCCTACCCGGCGGAGTCGATGAGCAGTTCTTC. Translation gives CASSLPGGVDEQFF.

The chain has TRBV5-6 and TRBJ1-5; TRBD1 aligns across 8 bases. The CDR3 length is 19 residues. The germline CDR1 and CDR2 sequences are SGHDT and YYEEEE. V trimming: 0 bases; J trimming: 0 bases; junction bases outside the gene matches: 11. CDR3 DNA: TGTGCCAGCAGCTTGGTCGCCAGGGGGCATGATTATAGCAATCAGCCCCAGCATTTT. Residues: CASSLVARGHDYSNQPQHF.

The chain uses TRBV15 and TRBJ1-1, with D possibly being TRBD1 (5 bases). CDR3 size: 17 residues. V lost 0 bases to trimming and J lost 0 bases, with 14 bases between them. The germline CDR1 and CDR2 sequences are LNHNV and YYDKDF (reference sequence). The CDR3 DNA reads as TGTGCCACCAGCAGAGATTTCCTGACAGCCATGAACACTGAAGCTTTCTTT. Translating gives CATSRDFLTAMNTEAFF.

This chain links TRBV9 with TRBJ2-2; 8 nucleotides match TRBD1. The trim removed 4 bases at V and 9 bases at J, leaving 14 bases unmatched. This CDR3 region has 16 residues. Looked up from germline, CDR1 is SGDLS and CDR2 is YYNGEE. CDR3 sequence: CASSISGGRLIWELFF. In nucleotides, the CDR3 is TGTGCCAGCAGCATATCAGGGGGCCGTCTTATTTGGGAGCTGTTTTTT.

V and J are TRBV28 and TRBJ2-5; maybe TRBD1 (6 bases). V was shortened by 4 bases and J by 1 base, with 10 bases between the two germline ends. Germline-derived CDR1 and CDR2 are MDHEN and SYDVKM. This CDR3 region has 14 residues. The CDR3 coding sequence is TGTGCCAGCAGTTCCCTGGACAGCCAAGAGACCCAGTACTTC. Residues: CASSSLDSQETQYF.

The chain links TRBV30 to TRBJ1-1; 8 bases agree with TRBD1. With V trimmed by 2 bases and J by 0 bases, 5 bases remained unmatched. Germline loops: CDR1 GTSNPN, CDR2 SVGIG (reference sequence). This CDR3 spans 15 amino acids. CDR3: CAWSHDRGLNTEAFF. CDR3 sequence (DNA): TGTGCCTGGAGTCATGACAGGGGCTTGAACACTGAAGCTTTCTTT. The entire variable domain, with the rest obtained from reference TRBV30 and TRBJ1-1, is as follows: SQTIHQWPATLVQPVGSPLSLECTVEGTSNPNLYWYRQAAGRGLQLLFYSVGIGQISSEVPQNLSASRPQDRQFILSSKKLLLSDSGFYLCAWSHDRGLNTEAFFGQGTRLTVV.

The chain employs TRBV7-9 and TRBJ2-1; 10 bases are a match to TRBD2. The V gene's germline CDR1 is SEHNR and CDR2 FQNEAQ (reference sequence). The CDR3 loop spans 19 amino acids. The junction had 11 bases not matched to a gene; V was cut back by 1 base and J by 2 bases. CDR3 protein: CASSLVLASGSAAYNEQFF. DNA for the CDR3: TGTGCCAGCAGCTTAGTCTTAGCTAGCGGGAGCGCCGCCTACAATGAGCAGTTCTTC.